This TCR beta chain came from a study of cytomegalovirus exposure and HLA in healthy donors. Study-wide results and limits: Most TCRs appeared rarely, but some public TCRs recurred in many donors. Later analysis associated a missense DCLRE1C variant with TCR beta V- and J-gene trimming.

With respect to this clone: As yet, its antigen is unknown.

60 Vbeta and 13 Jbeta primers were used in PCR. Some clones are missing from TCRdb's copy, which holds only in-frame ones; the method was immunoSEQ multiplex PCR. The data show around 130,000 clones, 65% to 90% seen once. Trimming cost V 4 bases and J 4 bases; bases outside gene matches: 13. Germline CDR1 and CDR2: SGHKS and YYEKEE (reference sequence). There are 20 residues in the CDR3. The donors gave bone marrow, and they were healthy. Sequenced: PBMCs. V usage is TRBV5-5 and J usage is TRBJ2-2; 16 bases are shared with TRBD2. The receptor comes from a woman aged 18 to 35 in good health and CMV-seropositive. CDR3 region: CASSPTPGTSGGAVTGELFF. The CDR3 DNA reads TGTGCCAGCAGCCCAACTCCCGGGACTAGCGGGGGGGCCGTCACCGGGGAGCTGTTTTTT.